Below, 25 T cell receptor beta chains from the same sample are listed, as sequenced in a study of vaccination and CD4 T cells after COVID-19. As for treatment: roughly 11-day PBMC culture with coronavirus spike peptide pools or control peptides (ViraFEST assay). These receptors' targets are unknown. The Oncomine TCR Beta short-read assay was applied to DNA of cultured CD4+ T cells. One entry per CDR3 protein, called by TCRdb with MiXCR from the PCR reads. The repertoire includes some 21,000 distinct CDR3 sequences, approximately 42% of them detected once, and around 27% sits in the top ten. The source material was CD4+ T cells from blood, cultured in vitro, sampled before SARS-CoV-2 vaccination. These receptors originate from a human donor who received a COVID-19 vaccine.

The V gene is TRBV27, the J gene TRBJ2-1, with 7 bases that match TRBD1. CDR3 length equals 21 residues. Looked up from germline, CDR1 is MNHEY and CDR2 is SMNVEV (reference sequence). Losses at the gene ends were 5 bases for V and 1 base for J; bases not matched to a gene: 23. CDR3 nucleotides: TGTGCCAGCAGTGCCCAAGGGGGCGGGCTTCCCTTCACTCGGTCCTACAATGAGCAGTTCTTC. Amino acids: CASSAQGGGLPFTRSYNEQFF.

CDR3 protein: CASRPLDRASYGYTF. CDR3 bases: TGTGCCAGCAGACCCCTCGACAGGGCTAGCTATGGCTACACCTTC. The V and J genes are TRBV12-3 or TRBV12-4 and TRBJ1-2, with 7 bases aligning to TRBD1. This CDR3 region has 15 residues. The J segment lost 4 bases and the V segment lost 6 bases, leaving 11 bases of the junction unmatched.

V gene TRBV20-1 combines with J gene TRBJ1-2; TRBD1 is a possible D gene (6 bases). Germline CDR1 and CDR2: DFQATT and SNEGSKA (reference sequence). V was cut by 4 bases and J by 2 bases, with 11 bases left in between. This CDR3 has 13 amino acids. The CDR3 loop reads CSATQGTNYGYTF. For the CDR3, the DNA is TGCAGTGCTACTCAGGGGACCAACTATGGCTACACCTTC.

The rearrangement uses TRBV30 and TRBJ2-2; 14 nucleotides align to TRBD2. The CDR3 has 15 amino acids. The junction had 2 bases not matched to a gene; V was cut back by 2 bases and J by 6 bases. Looked up from germline, CDR1 is GTSNPN and CDR2 is SVGIG (reference sequence). The CDR3 here is CAWSTTSGGAGELFF. The CDR3, as DNA: TGTGCCTGGAGTACGACTAGCGGGGGGGCCGGGGAGCTGTTTTTT.

In its sample, this clonotype was seen a few times. The chain is built from TRBV6-1 and TRBJ1-5, with D hard to call. The V gene lost 5 bases and the J gene lost 6 bases, with 14 bases spanning the gap. The CDR3 extends over 14 amino acids. CDR1 is MNHNS, CDR2 SASEGT, per germline. This CDR3 is CASSNGEGIQPQHF. The CDR3, as DNA: TGTGCCAGCAGTAACGGGGAGGGAATTCAGCCCCAGCATTTT.

The chain uses TRBV10-3 and TRBJ1-1, with TRBD1 identical over 7 bases. The CDR3 runs to 12 residues. Looked up from germline, CDR1 is ENHRY and CDR2 is SYGVKD. V lost 4 bases and J lost 7; bases outside the gene matches: 3. The CDR3 here is CAISGQGGEAFF. The CDR3 DNA is TGTGCCATCAGTGGACAGGGAGGTGAAGCTTTCTTT.

The chain links TRBV20-1 to TRBJ2-7; TRBD2 matches 9 bases. The CDR3 runs 16 residues. Losses at the gene ends were 4 bases for V and 1 base for J; bases not matched to a gene: 11. Germline V gives CDR1 DFQATT, CDR2 SNEGSKA (reference sequence). The CDR3 nucleotides read TGCAGTGCTACCCCTGCGGCTAGCGGGGATTCCTACGAGCAGTACTTC. This sequence encodes CSATPAASGDSYEQYF.

This clonotype has a handful of counts. The chain carries TRBV20-1 and TRBJ1-2; D gene uncertain. Trimming cost V 3 bases and J 8 bases, with 16 bases left between them. Germline V gene lookup returns CDR1 DFQATT and CDR2 SNEGSKA (reference sequence). This CDR3 has 13 residues. The CDR3 DNA reads TGCAGTGCTAGGTGGCACAGTGGGTTCGGCTACACCTTC. Its protein product is CSARWHSGFGYTF.

This clonotype has only a few counts. The rearrangement links TRBV2 to TRBJ1-1, with D perhaps TRBD1 (6 bases). Germline CDR1 is SNHLY and CDR2 is FYNNEI. Trimming removed 6 bases from V and 4 bases from J, with 18 bases in between. The length of the CDR3 is 15 residues. CDR3 loop: CASRVLTGTVTEAFF. The CDR3 DNA is TGTGCCAGCAGGGTACTAACAGGGACCGTCACTGAAGCTTTCTTT.

The V gene is TRBV24-1, the J gene TRBJ1-5; 7 nucleotides align to TRBD1. CDR3 size: 13 residues. V dropped 5 bases and J dropped 7; count of bases not matched to a gene: 4. The germline V gene has CDR1 KGHDR and CDR2 SFDVKD. The CDR3 protein is CATSGTGEQPQHF. In nucleotides, the CDR3 is TGTGCCACCAGTGGTACAGGGGAGCAGCCCCAGCATTTT.

The genes are TRBV19 and TRBJ2-2, with 10 nucleotides matching TRBD1. The germline CDR1 and CDR2 sequences are LNHDA and SQIVND (reference sequence). Trimming took 3 bases from V and 5 from J; bases not matched to a gene: 3. The length of the CDR3 is 15 residues. CDR3 nucleotides: TGTGCCAGTAGTATTGGGACAGGGGTAACCGGGGAGCTGTTTTTT. This gives the protein CASSIGTGVTGELFF.

The chain combines TRBV6-1 with TRBJ2-7; TRBD1 agrees at 7 bases. J gave up 4 bases and V 7 bases, and 13 bases lay outside the gene matches. Germline V gives CDR1 MNHNS, CDR2 SASEGT. This CDR3 spans 15 amino acids. CDR3 loop: CASTPRTGRTYEQYF. CDR3 nucleotide sequence: TGTGCCAGCACTCCGAGGACAGGAAGGACTTACGAGCAGTACTTC.

J is TRBJ2-5 and V is TRBV28; 9 bases map to TRBD2. Germline V gene lookup returns CDR1 MDHEN and CDR2 SYDVKM. Trimming at V came to 6 bases and at J to 4 bases, leaving 12 bases not matched to a gene. The CDR3 sequence is 16 residues long. The CDR3 region is CASSQGLARARETQYF. The CDR3 DNA is TGTGCCAGCAGCCAAGGACTAGCGAGGGCACGAGAGACCCAGTACTTC. The whole variable domain, filled in from reference TRBV28 and TRBJ2-5, reads DVKVTQSSRYLVKRTGEKVFLECVQDMDHENMFWYRQDPGLGLRLIYFSYDVKMKEKGDIPEGYSVSREKKERFSLILESASTNQTSMYLCASSQGLARARETQYFGPGTRLLVL.

This clonotype appeared once. V usage is TRBV12-3 or TRBV12-4 and J usage is TRBJ2-1; possibly TRBD1 for D (5 bases). The CDR3 is made up of 15 amino acids. V was shortened by 8 bases and J by 0 bases, with 14 bases between the two germline ends. The CDR3 sequence: CASAAQGSSYNEQFF. The CDR3 DNA is TGTGCCAGCGCGGCCCAGGGTAGCTCCTACAATGAGCAGTTCTTC.

This sequence joins TRBV20-1 and TRBJ1-4, with TRBD1 identical over 9 bases. The germline V gene encodes CDR1 DFQATT and CDR2 SNEGSKA (reference sequence). The CDR3 has 16 residues. The ends lost 3 bases at V and 5 bases at J; junction bases unmatched: 10. The CDR3 is CSARGGQGRENEKLFF. The CDR3, as DNA: TGCAGTGCTAGGGGGGGACAGGGCAGGGAGAATGAAAAACTGTTTTTT.

The chain joins TRBV27 to TRBJ1-6; 7 nucleotides align to TRBD1. There are 15 residues in the CDR3. The ends lost 5 bases at V and 7 bases at J; junction bases unmatched: 8. Germline V gene sequence: CDR1 MNHEY, CDR2 SMNVEV (reference sequence). CDR3 sequence (DNA): TGTGCCAGCAGTCCCCGACAGGGTTGGAATTCACCCCTCCACTTT. Amino acids: CASSPRQGWNSPLHF.

The rearrangement joins TRBV12-3 or TRBV12-4 to TRBJ2-5; tentative D call: TRBD1 (5 bases). V gave up 4 bases and J gave up 2 bases, with 5 bases separating them. The CDR3 runs 12 residues. The CDR3 DNA sequence: TGTGCCAGCAGTTGGACACAAGAGACCCAGTACTTC. It is translated as CASSWTQETQYF.

The V call is TRBV11-2, the J call TRBJ1-2; 7 nucleotides line up with TRBD1. The CDR3 contains 15 residues. Trimming took 3 bases from V and 4 from J; bases not matched to a gene: 8. Per the germline V gene, CDR1 is SGHAT and CDR2 is FQNNGV. The CDR3 coding sequence is TGTGCCAGCAGCTTCAACAGGGGTGGAATCTATGGCTACACCTTC. It encodes CASSFNRGGIYGYTF.

J is TRBJ1-1 and V is TRBV5-1, with 8 nucleotides matching TRBD1. The CDR3 covers 15 residues. Germline lookup yields CDR1 SGHRS and CDR2 YFSETQ. V gave up 0 bases and J gave up 1 base; unmatched junction bases: 2. Here the CDR3 DNA reads TGCGCCAGCAGCTTGGCAGGACAGGGGAACACTGAAGCTTTCTTT. It encodes CASSLAGQGNTEAFF.

The chain joins TRBV5-1 to TRBJ1-1, with 7 bases aligning to TRBD1. This CDR3 region has 14 residues. Germline CDR1 is SGHRS and CDR2 is YFSETQ. V dropped 3 bases and J dropped 1; count of bases not matched to a gene: 3. CDR3 in DNA: TGCGCCAGCAGCTCTCGGACAGGGAACACTGAAGCTTTCTTT. This translates into CASSSRTGNTEAFF.

The V and J genes are TRBV7-9 and TRBJ2-5, with TRBD2 as a possible D gene (6 bases). Germline values: CDR1 SEHNR, CDR2 FQNEAQ (reference sequence). Trimming removed 4 bases from V and 0 bases from J, with 12 bases in between. The CDR3 runs to 15 residues. DNA for the CDR3: TGTGCCAGCAGCTCCTTAGGGGACTACCAAGAGACCCAGTACTTC. Its protein is CASSSLGDYQETQYF.

This clonotype was observed a single time. This chain links TRBV5-1 with TRBJ1-5; TRBD1 matches 9 bases. This CDR3 is 15 amino acids long. With V trimmed by 5 bases and J by 5 bases, 8 bases remained unmatched. Germline CDR1 and CDR2: SGHRS and YFSETQ. In DNA, the CDR3 is TGCGCCAGCAGTATACAGGGGGCTGGTGATCAGCCCCAGCATTTT. It yields the protein CASSIQGAGDQPQHF.

This clonotype turned up a few times. This rearrangement joins TRBV24-1 to TRBJ2-3; 10 bases line up with TRBD1. The CDR3 covers 15 residues. Trimming removed 2 bases from V and 5 bases from J; junction bases left unmatched: 3. Germline lookup yields CDR1 KGHDR and CDR2 SFDVKD. CDR3 nucleotide sequence: TGTGCCACCAGTGATTCCGGGACAGGGGAAGATACGCAGTATTTT. Translated: CATSDSGTGEDTQYF.

This clonotype has only a few counts. This CDR3 reads CASSIARGANYGYTF. CDR3 DNA: TGTGCCAGTAGTATAGCTCGAGGGGCTAACTATGGCTACACCTTC. The chain couples TRBV19 to TRBJ1-2; D is possibly TRBD1 (5 bases). The CDR3 length is 15 residues. Germline loops: CDR1 LNHDA, CDR2 SQIVND (reference sequence). The germline V and J ends were trimmed by 1 base and 0 bases, with 9 bases remaining between them.

V is TRBV7-8 and J is TRBJ2-3, with TRBD2 as a possible D gene (5 bases). V was trimmed by 5 bases and J by 1 base, leaving 10 bases between them. CDR3 length: 14 amino acids. The V gene's germline CDR1 is SGHVS and CDR2 FQNEAQ. The CDR3 sequence: CASSPSRGTDTQYF. CDR3 nucleotide sequence: TGTGCCAGCAGCCCCTCGCGGGGCACAGATACGCAGTATTTT.